The T cell receptor beta chain under discussion was sequenced for a study of blood T cell repertoires in COVID-19. Germline V gene sequence: CDR1 SGDLS, CDR2 YYNGEE. V gave up 4 bases and J gave up 0 bases, with 14 bases separating them. This CDR3 has 17 residues. TCRdb's copy holds only in-frame clones and misses some; the assay was immunoSEQ multiplex PCR. Altogether about 220,000 clones are present, about four fifths being singletons, with the ten largest covering approximately 1.2%. The TCR originated in a woman in her 40s with acute COVID-19. V and J are TRBV9 and TRBJ2-6; D gene uncertain. Material for sequencing was PBMCs or T cells enriched from blood (not recorded which). This CDR3 reads CASSNSVLYSGANVLTF. The CDR3 DNA reads as TGTGCCAGCAGCAACTCTGTTCTATACTCTGGGGCCAACGTCCTGACTTTC.